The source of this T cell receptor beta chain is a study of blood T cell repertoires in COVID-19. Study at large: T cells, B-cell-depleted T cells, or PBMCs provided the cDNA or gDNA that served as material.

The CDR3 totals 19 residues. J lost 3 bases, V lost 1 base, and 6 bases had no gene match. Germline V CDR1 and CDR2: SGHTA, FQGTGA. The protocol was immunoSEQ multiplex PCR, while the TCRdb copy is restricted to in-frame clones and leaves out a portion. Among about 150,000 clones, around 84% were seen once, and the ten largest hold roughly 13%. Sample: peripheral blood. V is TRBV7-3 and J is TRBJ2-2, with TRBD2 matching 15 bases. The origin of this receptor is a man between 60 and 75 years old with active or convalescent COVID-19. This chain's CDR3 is CASSLIGTSGRRYTGELFF. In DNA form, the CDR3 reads TGTGCCAGCAGCTTAATTGGGACTAGCGGGAGGAGGTACACCGGGGAGCTGTTTTTT.